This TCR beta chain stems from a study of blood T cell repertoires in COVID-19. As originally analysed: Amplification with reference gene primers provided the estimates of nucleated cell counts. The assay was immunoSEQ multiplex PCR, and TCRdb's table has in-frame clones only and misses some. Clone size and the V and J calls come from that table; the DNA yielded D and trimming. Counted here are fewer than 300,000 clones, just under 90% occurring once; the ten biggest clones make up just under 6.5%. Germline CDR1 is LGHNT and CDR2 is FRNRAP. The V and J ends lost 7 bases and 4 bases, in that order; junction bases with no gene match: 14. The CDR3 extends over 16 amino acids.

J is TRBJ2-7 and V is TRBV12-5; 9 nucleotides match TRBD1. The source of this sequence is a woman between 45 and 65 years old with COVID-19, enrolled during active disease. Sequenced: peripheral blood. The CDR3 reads CASAPEGQGPSYEQYF. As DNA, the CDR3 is TGTGCTAGTGCCCCTGAGGGACAGGGCCCCTCGTACGAGCAGTACTTC.